Sequencing of this TCR beta chain was carried out in a study of identical twins. General study results and limits: Rather than following the same donors, the conclusions depended on cross-sectional statistical analysis. Model-predicted out-of-frame TCR alpha sharing fell below observed values in monozygotic twins. For cord blood, abundant beta clonotypes had fewer insertions, unlike memory repertoires, which showed none.

This clonotype was seen more than once but under ten times. What it recognizes is unknown. Template switching created a universal primer site, and the cDNA included unique molecular identifiers. TCRdb ran MiXCR on the 5' RACE reads and lists one entry per CDR3 protein. The sample carries about 530,000 distinct CDR3 sequences, 20% to 25% recorded once. This same sample was also taken into another study, of yellow fever vaccine responses in identical twins.

This TCR was recovered from a woman aged 18-30 years in good health. Material for sequencing was CD4+ T cells sorted from blood.

The DNA of the CDR3 is TGCGCCAGCAGTGACAGGGTTGGGATAGAGACCCAGTACTTC. It encodes CASSDRVGIETQYF. The gene calls are TRBV10-1 and TRBJ2-5, with D possibly being TRBD1 (5 bases). Germline V gives CDR1 WNHNN, CDR2 SYGVQD (reference sequence). Trimming removed 3 bases from V and 4 bases from J, with 12 bases in between. The CDR3 sequence is 14 residues long.